Following are 20 T cell receptor beta chains from one sample sequenced in a study of shared clonotypes between healthy human individuals. Sequenced by immunoSEQ multiplex PCR; TCRdb stores in-frame clones only, minus some. Counted here are roughly 550,000 clones, 95% occurring once; the ten biggest clones make up about 0.11%. CD45RO-negative cells were positively selected for CCR7, leaving out terminally differentiated effector memory CD45RA+ cells. Sample: naive CD8+ T cells sorted from blood. These receptors came from a woman aged 30 to 39 in good health.

This clone was observed once. J is TRBJ1-5 and V is TRBV4-1; D gene uncertain. The germline gives CDR1 MGHRA, CDR2 YSYEKL. The length of the CDR3 is 17 residues. Trimming took off 1 base at V and 7 bases at J, with 20 bases between the two ends. The DNA of the CDR3 is TGCGCCAGCAGCCAAGGGCCAGTGGATCATGGTCACCAGCCCCAGCATTTT. It codes for CASSQGPVDHGHQPQHF.

The chain recombines TRBV20-1 with TRBJ2-7; TRBD2 is a possible D gene (5 bases). CDR1 and CDR2 from the germline V gene are DFQATT and SNEGSKA (reference sequence). Trimming left V 5 bases short and J 2 bases short, with 7 bases between. The CDR3 covers 11 residues. DNA of the CDR3: TGCAGTGCTCCGAGGGCCTACGAGCAGTACTTC. Translated, it gives CSAPRAYEQYF.

The chain has TRBV4-2 and TRBJ2-7; D remains unclear. The CDR3 extends over 14 amino acids. Germline loops: CDR1 LGHNA, CDR2 YNFKEQ. The V and J ends lost 0 bases and 4 bases respectively, with 10 bases between them. The CDR3 DNA sequence: TGTGCCAGCAGCCAAGAACCCCGTGGATACGAGCAGTACTTC. Encoded protein: CASSQEPRGYEQYF.

V gene TRBV25-1 combines with J gene TRBJ1-4; no definite D call. The CDR3 contains 10 residues. Trimming took 8 bases from V and 8 from J, leaving 6 bases between them. Germline CDR1 MGHDK, CDR2 SYGVNS. CDR3 protein: CASPGEKLFF. DNA of the CDR3: TGTGCCAGCCCGGGGGAAAAACTGTTTTTT.

The chain combines TRBV19 with TRBJ2-1, with 13 nucleotides matching TRBD2. CDR3 length: 19 residues. After removal of 8 bases from V and 9 bases from J, the junction contained 22 bases not matched to a gene. Germline-derived CDR1 and CDR2 are LNHDA and SQIVND (reference sequence). CDR3 nucleotide sequence: TGTGCCAGTCAGGCAGGGGGGGACAGACTAGCGGGAGGCGAAAGTGAGCAGTTCTTC. Its translation: CASQAGGDRLAGGESEQFF.

The chain couples TRBV7-2 to TRBJ2-3, with 7 bases identical to TRBD1. The V gene's germline CDR1 is SGHTA and CDR2 FQGNSA. The CDR3 length is 16 residues. Trimming took 0 bases from V and 6 from J; bases not matched to a gene: 9. The CDR3 DNA reads as TGTGCCAGCAGCTTAGCCGACAGGGCGTACGGGGATACGCAGTATTTT. This codes for CASSLADRAYGDTQYF.

This chain links TRBV15 with TRBJ1-1; D is undetermined. V was trimmed by 2 bases and J by 4 bases, leaving 11 bases between them. The CDR3 loop spans 14 amino acids. In germline, CDR1 is LNHNV, CDR2 YYDKDF (reference sequence). CDR3 loop: CATSRPDGRTEAFF. CDR3 in DNA: TGTGCCACCAGCAGACCGGACGGGCGCACTGAAGCTTTCTTT.

This clone was seen only a few times. Other DNA variants within this sample encode the same CDR3. J is TRBJ2-3 and V is TRBV27; D is ambiguous. The CDR3 has 12 residues. With 5 bases removed from V and 0 bases from J, the gap between germline ends came to 3 bases. CDR1 and CDR2 from the germline V gene are MNHEY and SMNVEV (reference sequence). For the CDR3, the DNA is TGTGCCAGCAGTCCAAGCACAGATACGCAGTATTTT. Protein sequence: CASSPSTDTQYF.

This chain connects TRBV6-1 to TRBJ2-7; the D is unclear. Germline V lookup: CDR1 MNHNS, CDR2 SASEGT. CDR3 length: 14 residues. The germline V and J ends were trimmed by 4 bases and 0 bases, with 10 bases remaining between them. The CDR3 spells CASSVLGSSYEQYF. The CDR3, as DNA: TGTGCCAGCAGTGTCCTGGGCAGCTCCTACGAGCAGTACTTC.

The rearrangement uses TRBV4-2 and TRBJ2-2; D gene uncertain. Trimming left V 6 bases short and J 3 bases short, with 11 bases between. Germline values: CDR1 LGHNA, CDR2 YNFKEQ. This CDR3 contains 14 residues. The CDR3 is CASRLNRDTGELFF. CDR3 nucleotide sequence: TGTGCCAGCAGACTGAATCGGGACACCGGGGAGCTGTTTTTT.

In its sample, this clone was seen once. This sequence joins TRBV25-1 and TRBJ1-5; D is ambiguous. CDR3 length: 11 residues. Germline loops: CDR1 MGHDK, CDR2 SYGVNS. Trimming stripped 7 bases from V and 10 bases from J, with 11 bases between. The CDR3 nucleotides are TGTGCCAGCAAACACAGCCGCCCCCAGCATTTT. Protein sequence: CASKHSRPQHF.

This sequence joins TRBV4-1 and TRBJ1-5, with D tentatively TRBD1 (5 bases). V lost 4 bases and J lost 6, with 13 bases in between. The V gene's germline CDR1 is MGHRA and CDR2 YSYEKL. The CDR3 runs to 14 residues. CDR3 protein: CASSPWPGPQPQHF. CDR3 coding DNA: TGCGCCAGCAGCCCATGGCCGGGGCCTCAGCCCCAGCATTTT.

The chain carries TRBV6-1 and TRBJ2-7; 7 bases map to TRBD1. The CDR3 is made up of 14 amino acids. Germline V gene lookup returns CDR1 MNHNS and CDR2 SASEGT. With V trimmed by 6 bases and J by 2 bases, 7 bases remained unmatched. Written as DNA, the CDR3 is TGTGCCAGCAGCCCACCGACAGGGCCCTACGAGCAGTACTTC. Amino acid sequence: CASSPPTGPYEQYF.

The rearrangement links TRBV28 to TRBJ2-7; either TRBD1 or TRBD2 may supply D (5 bases each). Trimming took 4 bases from V and 0 from J, leaving 10 bases between them. CDR1 is MDHEN and CDR2 is SYDVKM in the germline V gene. The CDR3 totals 14 residues. CDR3 sequence (DNA): TGTGCCAGCAGTTGGGGGAGCTTCTCCTACGAGCAGTACTTC. Residues: CASSWGSFSYEQYF.

This clone was picked up one time. V usage is TRBV27 and J usage is TRBJ2-1; D is unclear. In germline, CDR1 is MNHEY, CDR2 SMNVEV (reference sequence). CDR3 size: 11 residues. V lost 6 bases, J lost 9 bases, and 9 bases lay in between. In DNA form, the CDR3 reads TGTGCCAGCAGGGGATTAGGTGAGCAGTTCTTC. It specifies CASRGLGEQFF.

The V gene is TRBV7-8, the J gene TRBJ1-1, with a weak D call TRBD1 (6 bases). The CDR3 length is 16 residues. V lost 1 base and J 4 bases, leaving 16 bases between the germline ends. In germline, CDR1 is SGHVS, CDR2 FQNEAQ. In nucleotides, the CDR3 is TGTGCCAGCAGCTTAGGGGCTGGGGGCGCGCCCACTGAAGCTTTCTTT. Its protein product is CASSLGAGGAPTEAFF.

J is TRBJ2-7 and V is TRBV2; perhaps TRBD2 as D (6 bases). In germline, CDR1 is SNHLY, CDR2 FYNNEI. V shed 3 bases and J shed 3 bases, with 18 bases lying between them. This CDR3 region has 16 residues. The CDR3: CASSDGLAEEGYEQYF. Here the CDR3 DNA reads TGTGCCAGCAGTGATGGCCTAGCCGAGGAGGGCTACGAGCAGTACTTC.

This chain links TRBV2 with TRBJ2-2, with TRBD2 identical over 8 bases. The V and J ends lost 4 bases and 6 bases, in that order; junction bases with no gene match: 22. Per the germline V gene, CDR1 is SNHLY and CDR2 is FYNNEI. The CDR3 totals 20 residues. The CDR3 spells CASSGPKWVAGRTVAGELFF. CDR3 coding DNA: TGTGCCAGCAGTGGGCCCAAGTGGGTAGCGGGACGAACGGTCGCCGGGGAGCTGTTTTTT. The full variable domain, with the rest looked up from reference TRBV2 and TRBJ2-2, is EPEVTQTPSHQVTQMGQEVILRCVPISNHLYFYWYRQILGQKVEFLVSFYNNEISEKSEIFDDQFSVERPDGSNFTLKIRSTKLEDSAMYFCASSGPKWVAGRTVAGELFFGEGSRLTVL.

The chain is built from TRBV6-1 and TRBJ2-7; possibly TRBD1 or TRBD2 for D (5 bases each). The CDR3 has 15 residues. In germline, CDR1 is MNHNS, CDR2 SASEGT. The V end lost 5 bases, the J end lost 3 bases, and 17 bases lay between the germline ends. The CDR3 region has the DNA TGTGCCAGCAGTTTTAGCCAGGGACCGCGCTACGAGCAGTACTTC. This translates into CASSFSQGPRYEQYF.

CDR3 region: CASSPRLVVAKNIQYF. DNA for the CDR3: TGTGCCAGTAGTCCTCGACTAGTCGTAGCCAAAAACATTCAGTACTTC. The chain joins TRBV19 to TRBJ2-4; tentative D call: TRBD2 (6 bases). Germline V gene lookup returns CDR1 LNHDA and CDR2 SQIVND (reference sequence). CDR3 length equals 16 residues. V lost 5 bases and J 0 bases, leaving 14 bases between the germline ends.